This entry lists 28 T cell receptor beta chains sequenced from one sample in a study of technical replicates of blood from several donors. This table comes from immunoSEQ multiplex PCR, and its TCRdb copy is limited to in-frame clones, with some not included. This table has approximately 74,000 clones, around 90% appearing once. The material sequenced was PBMCs. These receptor sequences come from a human donor in good health. Some clones in this sample may be carry-over from other donors' samples.

V is TRBV5-6 and J is TRBJ2-4, with D possibly matching TRBD1 (6 bases). CDR3 size: 14 residues. Looked up from germline, CDR1 is SGHDT and CDR2 is YYEEEE. V was trimmed by 4 bases and J by 6 bases, leaving 14 bases between them. This chain's CDR3 is CASSRQQGGNIQYF. The CDR3 nucleotides are TGTGCCAGCAGCAGGCAACAAGGGGGAAACATTCAGTACTTC.

The CDR3 nucleotides are TGTGCCAGCAGTGAATTGGGACAGGTGAACACTGAAGCTTTCTTT. This gives the protein CASSELGQVNTEAFF. The rearrangement uses TRBV2 and TRBJ1-1; 8 bases map to TRBD1. V gave up 2 bases and J gave up 0 bases; unmatched junction bases: 2. Germline V gene sequence: CDR1 SNHLY, CDR2 FYNNEI. The CDR3 is 15 amino acids.

The CDR3 here is CASSRDRWSNEKLFF. For the CDR3, the DNA is TGTGCCAGCAGCCGGGACAGGTGGTCTAATGAAAAACTGTTTTTT. V and J are TRBV7-8 and TRBJ1-4, with 8 bases lining up with TRBD1. The V gene's germline CDR1 is SGHVS and CDR2 FQNEAQ. V shed 5 bases, J shed 3 bases, and the junction held 5 bases outside the gene matches. This CDR3 comprises 15 residues.

The J gene is TRBJ2-7, the V gene TRBV15; the match to TRBD2 covers 12 bases. CDR3 length: 17 amino acids. The germline V gene has CDR1 LNHNV and CDR2 YYDKDF (reference sequence). V was clipped by 0 bases and J by 7 bases; unmatched bases: 10. In DNA form, the CDR3 reads TGTGCCACCAGCAGAGATCCACTAGCGGGGGGCCTGGTGGAGCAGTACTTC. Its protein product is CATSRDPLAGGLVEQYF.

The V and J genes are TRBV27 and TRBJ1-6; 9 nucleotides line up with TRBD1. The CDR3 covers 16 residues. The V segment lost 2 bases and the J segment 5 bases; nucleotides outside the gene matches: 4. Germline lookup yields CDR1 MNHEY and CDR2 SMNVEV (reference sequence). In DNA, the CDR3 is TGTGCCAGCAGTTTACGCCGACAGGGGGATAATTCACCCCTCCACTTT. This codes for CASSLRRQGDNSPLHF.

The rearrangement links TRBV11-2 to TRBJ1-1; D is unclear. V was cut by 2 bases and J by 1 base, with 5 bases left in between. CDR1 is SGHAT and CDR2 is FQNNGV in the germline V gene. This CDR3 comprises 13 residues. CDR3 region: CASSLLKNTEAFF. The CDR3 bases are TGTGCCAGCAGCTTATTAAAGAACACTGAAGCTTTCTTT.

The rearrangement joins TRBV6-6 to TRBJ2-7; 7 nucleotides agree with TRBD2. Germline loops: CDR1 MNHNY, CDR2 SVGAGI (reference sequence). Trimming cost V 2 bases and J 0 bases; bases outside gene matches: 4. CDR3 length: 15 amino acids. The CDR3 DNA reads TGTGCCAGCAGTTACCCTAGCGGAAACTCCTACGAGCAGTACTTC. Amino acid sequence: CASSYPSGNSYEQYF.

The genes are TRBV4-3 and TRBJ2-3; D call uncertain. Between the trimmed V and J ends, which lost 0 bases and 1 base, there was a span of 11 bases. Germline V CDR1 and CDR2: LGHNA, YSLEER. The length of the CDR3 is 16 residues. CDR3 loop: CASSQEAVSGTDTQYF. In DNA form, the CDR3 reads TGCGCCAGCAGCCAAGAGGCGGTCTCCGGCACAGATACGCAGTATTTT.

The chain recombines TRBV4-1 with TRBJ2-7; TRBD2 agrees at 10 bases. The V and J ends lost 1 base and 7 bases, in that order; junction bases with no gene match: 7. This CDR3 contains 15 residues. Germline V gene lookup returns CDR1 MGHRA and CDR2 YSYEKL. The CDR3 bases are TGCGCCAGCAGCCAAGGGATAGCGGGGGGCCGGGAGCAGTACTTC. Protein product: CASSQGIAGGREQYF.

The V gene is TRBV4-2, the J gene TRBJ2-2; 8 nucleotides agree with TRBD2. Germline CDR1 is LGHNA and CDR2 is YNFKEQ. Germline trimming cut 0 bases from V and 2 bases from J; bases unmatched to any gene: 5. CDR3 length: 17 residues. The CDR3 DNA sequence: TGTGCCAGCAGCCAAGAGCTTAGCGGGGTAAACACCGGGGAGCTGTTTTTT. Translation gives CASSQELSGVNTGELFF.

This clone came up once. This sequence joins TRBV7-8 and TRBJ1-1, with D possibly TRBD1 on 6 matching bases. The V gene's germline CDR1 is SGHVS and CDR2 FQNEAQ. The CDR3 length is 15 residues. V lost 5 bases, J lost 1 base, and 14 bases lay in between. CDR3 nucleotides: TGTGCCAGCAGCCCGGCCTCGACAGGGAACACTGAAGCTTTCTTT. This codes for CASSPASTGNTEAFF.

V and J are TRBV5-6 and TRBJ2-2; a possible D gene is TRBD2 (6 bases). CDR1 and CDR2 from the germline V gene are SGHDT and YYEEEE. The CDR3 loop spans 15 amino acids. V was shortened by 3 bases and J by 1 base, with 10 bases between the two germline ends. The CDR3 here is CASSYPGENTGELFF. DNA of the CDR3: TGTGCCAGCAGCTATCCGGGAGAGAACACCGGGGAGCTGTTTTTT.

This chain links TRBV7-8 with TRBJ2-5, with D possibly being TRBD2 (6 bases). Germline V CDR1 and CDR2: SGHVS, FQNEAQ. CDR3 length: 13 residues. Trimming shortened V by 6 bases and J by 5 bases, and 13 bases separated the two germline ends. CDR3 in DNA: TGTGCCAGCAGGCAGCGGGCCACGGAGACCCAGTACTTC. This encodes CASRQRATETQYF.

The rearrangement joins TRBV9 to TRBJ1-2; 7 bases are shared with TRBD1. Per the germline V gene, CDR1 is SGDLS and CDR2 is YYNGEE. With V trimmed by 0 bases and J by 4 bases, 12 bases remained unmatched. The CDR3 extends over 17 amino acids. CDR3 in DNA: TGTGCCAGCAGCGTAGGGGGAACAGGGGCGGGGGGCTATGGCTACACCTTC. It encodes CASSVGGTGAGGYGYTF.

This clone was detected a few times. The chain links TRBV12-5 to TRBJ1-2; TRBD1 might be the D (5 bases). The CDR3 is 13 residues long. CDR1 is LGHNT, CDR2 FRNRAP, per germline. V dropped 1 base and J dropped 8 bases, with 11 bases sitting between them. As DNA, the CDR3 is TGTGCTAGTGGTTTGGCCGGGGGGGTCGGCTACACCTTC. Its translation is CASGLAGGVGYTF. The full variable domain, completed using reference TRBV12-5 and TRBJ1-2, is DARVTQTPRHKVTEMGQEVTMRCQPILGHNTVFWYRQTMMQGLELLAYFRNRAPLDDSGMPKDRFSAEMPDATLATLKIQPSEPRDSAVYFCASGLAGGVGYTFGSGTRLTVV.

V gene TRBV6-1 combines with J gene TRBJ2-1, with 8 bases identical to TRBD2. There are 14 residues in the CDR3. Trimming cost V 8 bases and J 8 bases; bases outside gene matches: 11. Germline V lookup: CDR1 MNHNS, CDR2 SASEGT. The CDR3 loop is CASSPTSAFYEQFF. The CDR3 DNA sequence: TGTGCCAGCTCGCCGACTAGCGCTTTCTATGAGCAGTTCTTC.

The gene calls are TRBV5-5 and TRBJ2-7, with 10 bases that match TRBD2. This CDR3 contains 15 residues. CDR1 SGHKS and CDR2 YYEKEE come from the germline V gene (reference sequence). V lost 1 base and J lost 4; bases outside the gene matches: 5. The CDR3 region is CASSLTPGLAYEQYF. Here the CDR3 DNA reads TGTGCCAGCAGCTTGACTCCGGGACTAGCGTACGAGCAGTACTTC.

The rearrangement links TRBV11-2 to TRBJ2-1, with D possibly matching TRBD2 (5 bases). Germline V gene sequence: CDR1 SGHAT, CDR2 FQNNGV. The CDR3 is 15 amino acids. V was trimmed by 2 bases and J by 2 bases, leaving 10 bases between them. CDR3 in amino acids: CASSLSSEPYNEQFF. Here the CDR3 DNA reads TGTGCCAGCAGCTTAAGTAGCGAACCCTACAATGAGCAGTTCTTC.

The chain has TRBV19 and TRBJ1-3; 7 nucleotides align to TRBD1. The CDR3 is 16 residues long. Germline V gives CDR1 LNHDA, CDR2 SQIVND (reference sequence). V was clipped by 10 bases and J by 1 base; unmatched bases: 13. CDR3 region: CATSTGNVISGNTIYF. DNA of the CDR3: TGTGCCACCTCGACAGGGAATGTGATATCTGGAAACACCATATATTTT.

V gene TRBV7-9 combines with J gene TRBJ1-3; possible D gene TRBD1, 5 bases. CDR3 length equals 15 residues. Trimming took off 1 base at V and 2 bases at J, with 9 bases between the two ends. CDR1 is SEHNR and CDR2 is FQNEAQ in the germline V gene (reference sequence). The CDR3 DNA sequence: TGTGCCAGCAGCTTAGGCAGGGTAGCTGGAAACACCATATATTTT. Translating gives CASSLGRVAGNTIYF.

The rearrangement links TRBV28 to TRBJ1-6; TRBD1 agrees at 10 bases. V shed 4 bases, J shed 9 bases, and the junction held 6 bases outside the gene matches. Germline V lookup: CDR1 MDHEN, CDR2 SYDVKM. CDR3 length: 15 amino acids. The CDR3 sequence is CASSSAGQGPSPLHF. CDR3 DNA: TGTGCCAGCAGTTCAGCGGGACAGGGGCCTTCACCCCTCCACTTT.

The chain couples TRBV7-2 to TRBJ2-7; weak D call: TRBD2 (6 bases). Deletions cut 5 bases from V and 0 bases from J, with 17 bases between. This CDR3 has 16 residues. The V gene's germline CDR1 is SGHTA and CDR2 FQGNSA. The CDR3 sequence: CASSRGLATSSYEQYF. The DNA for the CDR3 is TGTGCCAGCAGCCGGGGCCTAGCGACGAGCTCCTACGAGCAGTACTTC.

This clone was observed a handful of times. V is TRBV10-3 and J is TRBJ1-5, with D possibly TRBD1 on 5 matching bases. Germline CDR1 reads ENHRY; CDR2 reads SYGVKD. The V end was cut by 5 bases, the J end by 5 bases, with 7 bases between. The length of the CDR3 is 12 residues. CDR3 loop: CAISSRDQPQHF. Written as DNA, the CDR3 is TGTGCCATCAGTAGCAGGGATCAGCCCCAGCATTTT.

In this sample, this clone turned up once. The chain recombines TRBV4-2 with TRBJ2-4; 9 nucleotides align to TRBD2. With 2 bases clipped from V and 3 bases from J, the junction kept 11 bases outside the gene matches. CDR3 size: 18 residues. In germline, CDR1 is LGHNA, CDR2 YNFKEQ. The CDR3 is CASSQLGGGARDKNIQYF. In DNA, the CDR3 is TGTGCCAGCAGCCAATTAGGCGGGGGGGCCCGAGACAAAAACATTCAGTACTTC.

The genes are TRBV7-9 and TRBJ2-1; 14 bases agree with TRBD2. CDR3 length: 17 residues. With V trimmed by 5 bases and J by 7 bases, 10 bases remained unmatched. Germline loops: CDR1 SEHNR, CDR2 FQNEAQ (reference sequence). The DNA for the CDR3 is TGTGCCAGCAGCGCCTTAACGGGACTAGCGGGGGTAAATGAGCAGTTCTTC. Translated: CASSALTGLAGVNEQFF.

The gene calls are TRBV4-2 and TRBJ1-2; 10 bases map to TRBD1. In germline, CDR1 is LGHNA, CDR2 YNFKEQ. V was pared by 6 bases and J by 8 bases, with 6 bases of the junction left unmatched. The length of the CDR3 is 13 residues. The DNA of the CDR3 is TGTGCCAGCAGACCCGGGACAGGGGCCGGCTACACCTTC. Translated: CASRPGTGAGYTF.

In its sample, this clone was seen once. The chain has TRBV12-5 and TRBJ2-1; possibly TRBD1 for D (6 bases). Looked up from germline, CDR1 is LGHNT and CDR2 is FRNRAP. The CDR3 consists of 19 residues. Trimming removed 7 bases from V and 7 bases from J, with 32 bases in between. CDR3 region: CASDTRTHRVLQHTNEQFF. The CDR3 DNA is TGTGCTAGTGACACACGGACCCACAGGGTATTGCAACATACGAATGAGCAGTTCTTC.

The V gene is TRBV5-4, the J gene TRBJ2-2; 12 nucleotides line up with TRBD1. The ends lost 5 bases at V and 6 bases at J; junction bases unmatched: 5. In germline, CDR1 is SGHNT, CDR2 YYREEE (reference sequence). This CDR3 contains 15 residues. The DNA for the CDR3 is TGTGCCAGCAGTCGGGGACAGGGGGCCTCCGGGGAGCTGTTTTTT. This gives the protein CASSRGQGASGELFF.